Listed below are T cell receptor beta chains from one sample, sequenced in a study of T-cell reconstitution after alpha-beta-depleted transplantation in children. In TCRdb, the PCR reads were re-called with MiXCR into one record per CDR3 protein. The table records some 260,000 distinct CDR3 sequences, roughly a quarter of them present only once. Sequences were derived from PBMCs, mostly from graft donor cells, sampled 360 days after TCRalphabeta/CD19-depleted stem cell transplant. The receptors stem from a female patient aged 2-15 years who had a stem cell transplant for congenital amegakaryocytic thrombocytopenia, so the T cells may come from the graft donor. Both conserved end residues are part of each CDR3. Fields, in order: V gene, J gene, clone size, D gene, CDR3 DNA, CDR3 protein. A D gene is named only where the DNA matches it firmly. The size entry is marked missing in some rows and otherwise reads once, few, many or a size class.

V: TRBV12-3/TRBV12-4; J: TRBJ2-2; size: few; D: .; DNA: TGTGCCAGCGCCGAAGAATGGGGGTTGTACACCGGGGAGCTGTTTTTT; CDR3: CASAEEWGLYTGELFF
V: TRBV5-1; J: TRBJ2-3; size: few; D: .; DNA: TGCGCCAGCAGCGGGGGACTGGAATCCACAGATACGCAGTATTTT; CDR3: CASSGGLESTDTQYF
V: TRBV5-1; J: TRBJ2-1; size: many; D: TRBD2; DNA: TGCGCCAGCAGCTTGGTGCCTAGCGGGGGGAATGAGCAGTTCTTC; CDR3: CASSLVPSGGNEQFF
V: TRBV20-1; J: TRBJ2-1; size: few; D: TRBD2; DNA: TGCAGTGCTAGAGCCTATAGCGGGGGGCAGGGTGAGCAGTTCTTC; CDR3: CSARAYSGGQGEQFF
V: TRBV21-1; J: TRBJ2-3; size: few; D: .; DNA: TGTGCCAGCAGTCAAAGCGGGACAGCTAGCACAGATACGCAGTATTTT; CDR3: CASSQSGTASTDTQYF
V: TRBV12-3/TRBV12-4; J: TRBJ1-1; size: few; D: TRBD1; DNA: TGTGCCAGCTCGCGGGACAGGGGGCCGCTGTGGGCTTTCTTT; CDR3: CASSRDRGPLWAFF
V: TRBV18; J: TRBJ2-3; size: .; D: TRBD2; DNA: TGTGCCAGCTCAGCGACGGGGGGGCCCGTAGATACGCAGTATTTT; CDR3: CASSATGGPVDTQYF
V: TRBV12-3/TRBV12-4; J: TRBJ1-1; size: .; D: .; DNA: TGTGCCAGCAGGCTCATCACTACTGAAGCTTTCTTT; CDR3: CASRLITTEAFF
V: TRBV15; J: TRBJ2-5; size: .; D: TRBD2; DNA: TGTGCCACCAGCAGAGGCCTAGCGGTGGAGACCCAGTACTTC; CDR3: CATSRGLAVETQYF
V: TRBV20-1; J: TRBJ1-1; size: few; D: .; DNA: TGCAGTGCTAGTGGTTTGGCAGGGAAGGCTGAAGCTTTCTTT; CDR3: CSASGLAGKAEAFF
V: TRBV20-1; J: TRBJ2-1; size: .; D: .; DNA: TGCAGTGCTCCAGACGCAAGCTCCTACAATGAGCAGTTCTTC; CDR3: CSAPDASSYNEQFF
V: TRBV7-9; J: TRBJ1-1; size: .; D: .; DNA: TGTGCCAGCAGTCGAACTGGGGGGAACACTGAAGCTTTCTTT; CDR3: CASSRTGGNTEAFF
V: TRBV28; J: TRBJ1-5; size: few; D: .; DNA: TGTGCCAGCAGTTTAAGGCCGCCTGGGGATCAGCCCCAGCATTTT; CDR3: CASSLRPPGDQPQHF
V: TRBV30; J: TRBJ1-2; size: .; D: .; DNA: TGTGCCCAAGCCGGCAGTAGGTTGGATGGCTACACCTTC; CDR3: CAQAGSRLDGYTF
V: TRBV18; J: TRBJ2-7; size: many; D: .; DNA: TGTGCCAGCTCACCAGGTGGTAGGACAGTTTACGAGCAGTACTTC; CDR3: CASSPGGRTVYEQYF
V: TRBV5-1; J: TRBJ2-3; size: .; D: TRBD1; DNA: TGCGCCAGCAGCCCACGGGGACAGATTAGCACAGATACGCAGTATTTT; CDR3: CASSPRGQISTDTQYF
V: TRBV4-1; J: TRBJ2-2; size: few; D: TRBD2; DNA: TGCGCCAGCAGCCAGGTCCTGACTAGCAGAGGCACCGGGGAGCTGTTTTTT; CDR3: CASSQVLTSRGTGELFF
V: TRBV20-1; J: TRBJ2-4; size: few; D: TRBD2; DNA: TGCAGTGCACCACTAGCGGGAGCGATAAACATTCAGTACTTC; CDR3: CSAPLAGAINIQYF
V: TRBV6-5; J: TRBJ1-2; size: few; D: .; DNA: TGTGCCAGCAGTCACCGCAGGGACGGCTACACCTTC; CDR3: CASSHRRDGYTF
V: TRBV6-1; J: TRBJ2-5; size: few; D: .; DNA: TGTGCCACCCTGGGGGGGGCCCAAGAGACCCAGTACTTC; CDR3: CATLGGAQETQYF
V: TRBV20-1; J: TRBJ2-7; size: once; D: TRBD2; DNA: TGCTGTGCTAGAGGCCCGACTAGCGGGAGTTGGTACGAGCAGTACTTC; CDR3: CCARGPTSGSWYEQYF
V: TRBV6-6; J: TRBJ2-7; size: .; D: TRBD2; DNA: TGTGCCAGCAGTTTGGGAGGGATTCAGTACTTC; CDR3: CASSLGGIQYF
V: TRBV20-1; J: TRBJ2-1; size: few; D: TRBD2; DNA: TGCAGTGCTAGAGAAAGCGGGAGGAGCTCCTACAATGAGCAGTTCTTC; CDR3: CSARESGRSSYNEQFF
V: TRBV9; J: TRBJ1-3; size: few; D: .; DNA: TGTGCCAGCAGCGTAGCGGAGGGCCGGCTCTCTGGAAACACCATATATTTT; CDR3: CASSVAEGRLSGNTIYF
V: TRBV12-3/TRBV12-4; J: TRBJ1-4; size: .; D: .; DNA: TGTGCCAGCAATCCTTCAGGGGATCGTGAAAAACTGTTTTTT; CDR3: CASNPSGDREKLFF
V: TRBV28; J: TRBJ1-4; size: once; D: .; DNA: TGTGCCAGCAGGCAAGGGGGGAGGGCTAATGAAAAACTGTTTTTT; CDR3: CASRQGGRANEKLFF
V: TRBV20-1; J: TRBJ1-2; size: .; D: .; DNA: TGCAGCTACCACCTTCCCGGAGGGCATGGCTACACCTTC; CDR3: CSYHLPGGHGYTF
V: TRBV30; J: TRBJ1-4; size: .; D: .; DNA: TGTGCCTGGAGTGATGTGGGGGCACGTGAAAAACTGTTTTTT; CDR3: CAWSDVGAREKLFF
V: TRBV3-1; J: TRBJ2-2; size: .; D: .; DNA: TGTGCCAGCAGCCGCGGAGGGGCCACCGGGGAGCTGTTTTTT; CDR3: CASSRGGATGELFF
V: TRBV28; J: TRBJ1-5; size: .; D: .; DNA: TGTGCCAGCAGTTTAAGGGGGGGAGTGGGGCAGCCCCAGCATTTT; CDR3: CASSLRGGVGQPQHF
V: TRBV6-1; J: TRBJ2-5; size: once; D: TRBD2; DNA: TGTGCCAGCAGTCTCTACTATCGGACTAGCGGAGAGACCCAGTACTTC; CDR3: CASSLYYRTSGETQYF
V: TRBV27; J: TRBJ2-7; size: .; D: .; DNA: TGTGCCAGCAGAATTTCGGGGCTGAGCTCCTACGAGCAGTACTTC; CDR3: CASRISGLSSYEQYF
V: TRBV19; J: TRBJ2-4; size: .; D: TRBD2; DNA: TGTGCCAGTAGTATATGGGCCGCGTCGGCTAGCGGCAAAAACATTCAGTACTTC; CDR3: CASSIWAASASGKNIQYF
V: TRBV4-3; J: TRBJ2-2; size: .; D: TRBD2; DNA: TGCGCCAGCAGCCGACTAGCGGCGACCGCGAACACCGGGGAGCTGTTTTTT; CDR3: CASSRLAATANTGELFF
V: TRBV4-1; J: TRBJ1-3; size: .; D: .; DNA: TGCGCCAGCAGCCAAGGACCTGGACGGGACTCTGGAAACACCATATATTTT; CDR3: CASSQGPGRDSGNTIYF
V: TRBV24-1; J: TRBJ1-1; size: few; D: .; DNA: TGTGCCACCCTAGACGAGTTGAAGGGTGAAGCTTTCTTT; CDR3: CATLDELKGEAFF
V: TRBV4-2; J: TRBJ2-7; size: few; D: .; DNA: TGTGCCAGCAGCCAAGGCATGGAGAGCTGGATCTACGAGCAGTACTTC; CDR3: CASSQGMESWIYEQYF
V: TRBV6-2/TRBV6-3; J: TRBJ2-3; size: many; D: .; DNA: TGTGCCAGCATGGAGGGTTGGACAGATACGCAGTATTTT; CDR3: CASMEGWTDTQYF
V: TRBV12-3/TRBV12-4; J: TRBJ1-2; size: .; D: .; DNA: TGTGCCAGCAGAACCGGGACACGCTATGGCTACACCTTC; CDR3: CASRTGTRYGYTF
V: TRBV3-1; J: TRBJ1-2; size: .; D: .; DNA: TGTGCCAGCGCAGTCAATAACTATGGCTACACCTTC; CDR3: CASAVNNYGYTF
V: TRBV6-5; J: TRBJ2-1; size: few; D: TRBD1; DNA: TGTGCCAGCAGTTACGCCGACAGGGGGTCTCCCAATGAGCAGTTCTTC; CDR3: CASSYADRGSPNEQFF
V: TRBV18; J: TRBJ1-1; size: few; D: TRBD1; DNA: TGTGCCAGCTCAGTACAGGGGGTGAACACTGAAGCTTTCTTT; CDR3: CASSVQGVNTEAFF
V: TRBV20-1; J: TRBJ2-7; size: few; D: .; DNA: TGCAGTGCTAGATCTCCCCCAATCTATGAGCAGTACTTC; CDR3: CSARSPPIYEQYF
V: TRBV13; J: TRBJ2-7; size: .; D: .; DNA: TGTGCCAGCAGCTCAGGACCGGGACACCGGGACGAGCAGTACTTC; CDR3: CASSSGPGHRDEQYF
V: TRBV20-1; J: TRBJ2-1; size: .; D: .; DNA: TGCAGTGCTAGAGATCTAGCCGGAGTATGGGTTAGGGGTGAGCAGTTCTTC; CDR3: CSARDLAGVWVRGEQFF